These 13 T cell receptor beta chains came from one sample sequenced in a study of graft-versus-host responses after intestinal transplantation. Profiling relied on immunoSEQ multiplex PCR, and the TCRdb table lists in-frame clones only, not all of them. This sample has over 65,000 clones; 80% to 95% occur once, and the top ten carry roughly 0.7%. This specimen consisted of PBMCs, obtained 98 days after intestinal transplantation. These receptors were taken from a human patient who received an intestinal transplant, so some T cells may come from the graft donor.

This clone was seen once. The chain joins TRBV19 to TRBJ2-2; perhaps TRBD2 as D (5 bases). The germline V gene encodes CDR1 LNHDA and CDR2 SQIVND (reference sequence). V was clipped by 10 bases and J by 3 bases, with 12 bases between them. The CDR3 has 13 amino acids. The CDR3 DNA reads TGTGCCACTAGCCCGGGGTACACCGGGGAGCTGTTTTTT. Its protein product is CATSPGYTGELFF.

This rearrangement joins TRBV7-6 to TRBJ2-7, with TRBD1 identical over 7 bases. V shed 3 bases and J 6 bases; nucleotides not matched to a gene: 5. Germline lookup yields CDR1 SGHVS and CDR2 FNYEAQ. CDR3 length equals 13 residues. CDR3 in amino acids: CASSLGAGGEQYF. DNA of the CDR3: TGTGCCAGCAGCTTGGGTGCAGGGGGCGAGCAGTACTTC.

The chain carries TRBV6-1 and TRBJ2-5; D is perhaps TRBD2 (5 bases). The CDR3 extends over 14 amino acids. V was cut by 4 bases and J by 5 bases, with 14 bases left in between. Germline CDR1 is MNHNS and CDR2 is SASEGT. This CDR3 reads CASSVKGDEETQYF. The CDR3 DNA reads TGTGCCAGCAGTGTTAAGGGAGATGAGGAGACCCAGTACTTC.

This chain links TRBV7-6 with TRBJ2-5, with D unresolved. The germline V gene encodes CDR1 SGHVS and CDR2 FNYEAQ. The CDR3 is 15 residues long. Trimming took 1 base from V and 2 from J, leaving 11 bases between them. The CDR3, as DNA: TGTGCCAGCAGCTTAGTCACGGAATGGCAAGAGACCCAGTACTTC. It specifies CASSLVTEWQETQYF. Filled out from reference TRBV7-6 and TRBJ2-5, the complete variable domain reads GAGVSQSPRYKVTKRGQDVALRCDPISGHVSLYWYRQALGQGPEFLTYFNYEAQQDKSGLPNDRFSAERPEGSISTLTIQRTEQRDSAMYRCASSLVTEWQETQYFGPGTRLLVL.

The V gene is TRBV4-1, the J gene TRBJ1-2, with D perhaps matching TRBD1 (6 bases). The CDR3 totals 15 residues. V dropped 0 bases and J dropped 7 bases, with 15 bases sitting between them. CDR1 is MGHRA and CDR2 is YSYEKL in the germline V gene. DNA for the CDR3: TGCGCCAGCAGCCAAGACGTTACAGGGCGGGCTGGCTACACCTTC. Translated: CASSQDVTGRAGYTF.

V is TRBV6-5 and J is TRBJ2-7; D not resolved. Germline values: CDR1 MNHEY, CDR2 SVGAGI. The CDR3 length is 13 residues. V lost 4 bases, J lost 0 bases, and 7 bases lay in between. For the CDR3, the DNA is TGTGCCAGCAGTTTGACGGCCTCCTACGAGCAGTACTTC. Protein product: CASSLTASYEQYF.

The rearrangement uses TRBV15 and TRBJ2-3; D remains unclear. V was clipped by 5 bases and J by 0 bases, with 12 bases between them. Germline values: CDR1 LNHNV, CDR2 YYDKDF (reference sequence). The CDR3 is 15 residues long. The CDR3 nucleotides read TGTGCCACCAGCGATCCAATCATTAGCACAGATACGCAGTATTTT. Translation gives CATSDPIISTDTQYF.

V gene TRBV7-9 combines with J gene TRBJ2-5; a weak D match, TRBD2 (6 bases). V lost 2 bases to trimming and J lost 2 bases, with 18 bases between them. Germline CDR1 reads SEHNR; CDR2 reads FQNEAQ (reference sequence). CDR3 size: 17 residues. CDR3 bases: TGTGCCAGCAGCTTATACCCCCAGTTTGGGGGGCAAGAGACCCAGTACTTC. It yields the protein CASSLYPQFGGQETQYF. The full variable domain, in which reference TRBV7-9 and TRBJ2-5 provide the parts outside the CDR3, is DTGVSQNPRHKITKRGQNVTFRCDPISEHNRLYWYRQTLGQGPEFLTYFQNEAQLEKSRLLSDRFSAERPKGSFSTLEIQRTEQGDSAMYLCASSLYPQFGGQETQYFGPGTRLLVL.

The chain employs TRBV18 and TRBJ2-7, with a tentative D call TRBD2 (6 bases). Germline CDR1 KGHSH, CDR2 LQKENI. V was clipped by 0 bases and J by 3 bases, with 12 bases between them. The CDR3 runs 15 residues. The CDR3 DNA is TGTGCCAGCTCACCACCGGCTAGCGTCCTCTACGAGCAGTACTTC. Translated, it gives CASSPPASVLYEQYF.

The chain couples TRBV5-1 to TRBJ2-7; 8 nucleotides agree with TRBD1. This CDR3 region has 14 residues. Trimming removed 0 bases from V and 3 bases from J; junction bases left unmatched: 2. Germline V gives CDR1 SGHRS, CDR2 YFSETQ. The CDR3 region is CASSLGTGIYEQYF. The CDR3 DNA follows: TGCGCCAGCAGCTTGGGGACAGGGATCTACGAGCAGTACTTC.

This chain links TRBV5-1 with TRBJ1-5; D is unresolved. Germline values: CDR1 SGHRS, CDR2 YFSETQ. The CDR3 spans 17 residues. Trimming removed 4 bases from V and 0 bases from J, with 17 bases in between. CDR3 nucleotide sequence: TGCGCCAGCAGCGACTTTGTAGGCGATTATAGCAATCAGCCCCAGCATTTT. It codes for CASSDFVGDYSNQPQHF.

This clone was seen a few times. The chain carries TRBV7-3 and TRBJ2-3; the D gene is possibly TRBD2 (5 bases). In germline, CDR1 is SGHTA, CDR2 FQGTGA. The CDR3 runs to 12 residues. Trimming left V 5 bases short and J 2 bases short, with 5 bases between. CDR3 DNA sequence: TGTGCCAGCAGCGGACTCACAGATACGCAGTATTTT. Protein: CASSGLTDTQYF.

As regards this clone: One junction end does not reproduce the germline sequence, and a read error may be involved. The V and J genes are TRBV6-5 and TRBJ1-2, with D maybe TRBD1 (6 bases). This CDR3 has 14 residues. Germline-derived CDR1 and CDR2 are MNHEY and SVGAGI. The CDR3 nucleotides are TGTGCCTGCAGTTACGGGGGGCTCGGCTATGGCTACACCTTC. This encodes CACSYGGLGYGYTF.